This TCR beta chain was sequenced in a study of T cell responses to AZD1222 COVID-19 vaccine listed by TCRdb under 2021. Broadly, across the study: Because spike-specific TCR depth and breadth did not differ between the two schedules, AZD1222 recipients who got a second dose at roughly 4 weeks were pooled with those who got a second dose at roughly 12 weeks. A total of just over 230 trial participants underwent TCR sequencing, of whom 200 to 220 had received two doses of AZD1222 and about 25 had received two doses of the MenACWY control vaccine. Enrollment into the trials was organized by age into subgroups of 18-55, 56-69 and 70-plus years, and those subgroups contained roughly 140, 27 and 60 TCR-sequenced participants, respectively.

From cysteine to phenylalanine, the CDR3 is 15 amino acids long. Only CDR3 DNA remains: 45 bases, in frame from the first base. The germline V gene (reference sequence) supplies CDR1 GTSNPN and CDR2 SVGIG. Between the V and J ends, shortened by 7 bases and 4 bases respectively, the junction contains 22 bases. This clone was counted between two and nine times. Its antigen target is currently unknown. Base qualities were left out, and no much larger clone turns up one base away. The sample's time point label, in plain terms: baseline before first vaccination. Vaccinee samples were obtained from the UK trials COV001 and COV002, which included a single-blind randomized controlled phase 2/3 trial of AZD1222 (ChAdOx1 nCoV-19) in healthy adults. Trial participant PBMC samples were collected at day 0 and day 28 after the second dose for TCRbeta chain sequencing. The CDR3 regions of human TCRbeta chains were analyzed by immunosequencing. From the authors' description of their analysis: TCRs in the repertoires were matched against a reference library of SARS-CoV-2-specific TCRs that had been generated with the MIRA antigen-specificity platform. Breadth was defined as the fraction of unique TCRs that were SARS-CoV-2-associated, and depth was defined as the fraction of total T cells that were SARS-CoV-2-associated. Using the MIRA data, every spike-specific TCR was mapped to the spike region that the TCR reacted to and assigned to either a CD4 or a CD8 class. Log10-transformed breadth and depth values were compared by one-way ANOVA with Sidak's multiple comparisons tests. Held by TCRdb, this immuneACCESS table contains in-frame sequences only and omits some clones. Under half of the omission traces to an unresolved V gene where checked; the cause of the rest is unknown. V and J calls and clone size are those listed in that table; D and trimming were worked out from the DNA. The sample table contains under 150,000 clones; only one count was recorded for just over 90% of them. Of the sample, just over 7% falls within the top ten clones.

Overall results and qualifications from the work: Most participants were white British and females outnumbered males, and the authors suggested that clonal diversity may have been underestimated. CD4 TCRs associated with the vaccine covered the entire spike protein, and the dominant responses were in regions 160-218 and 743-854. Epitopes outside the regions mutated in the B.1.351 and B.1.1.7 variants were reportedly recognized by nearly half of the unique spike-specific TCRs. Only five to seven AZD1222 recipients were SARS-CoV-2 seropositive at baseline, limiting conclusions about previously exposed vaccinees. The 56-69-year group was small, and its depth increase did not reach significance, likely because of low power. No day 14 peak-response samples were available, so repertoires were characterized only after the peak T cell response. A significant rise in spike-specific TCR breadth and depth was observed after two AZD1222 doses relative to day 0 and relative to MenACWY recipients.

This receptor chain uses TRBV30 and TRBJ1-2; the D segment could be TRBD1, given 5 matching bases. The starting material was peripheral blood, obtained on day 0 of AZD1222 vaccination. The TCR was taken from an adult in good health. Here is the DNA: TGTGCCTACTATCGGGGCAGGGTTGCGGTCTATGGCTACACCTTC. Its protein is CAYYRGRVAVYGYTF.